One and the same sample provided the 22 T cell receptor beta chains below, sequenced in a study of a mutant IDH1 vaccine in newly diagnosed glioma. These receptors' targets are unknown. Profiling relied on immunoSEQ multiplex PCR, and the TCRdb table lists in-frame clones only, not all of them. The table lists about 20,000 clones, around 80% of them singletons. Time point denoted: week 23, last vaccination. The content of each vaccine dose was 300 ug of mutant IDH1 20-mer peptide, and topical imiquimod accompanied it. Material: PBMCs, obtained from a glioma patient whose treatment included an IDH1 peptide vaccine. The receptors were gathered from a man aged 25-40 years with glioma.

The chain is built from TRBV20-1 and TRBJ1-2; D is ambiguous. In germline, CDR1 is DFQATT, CDR2 SNEGSKA (reference sequence). This CDR3 region has 11 residues. The ends were cut back, 0 bases at V and 7 bases at J, with 6 bases in the middle. CDR3 in DNA: TGCAGTGCTAGAGATCGTGGTGGCTACACCTTC. It yields the protein CSARDRGGYTF.

J is TRBJ2-6 and V is TRBV5-8; D is uncertain. CDR3 length: 13 residues. Germline V CDR1 and CDR2: SGHTS, YDEGEE. Trimming left V 4 bases short and J 1 base short, with 3 bases between. CDR3 sequence (DNA): TGTGCCAGCAGCCCTTCTGGGGCCAACGTCCTGACTTTC. Translation gives CASSPSGANVLTF.

This sequence joins TRBV14 and TRBJ2-1; 11 positions agree with TRBD2. V shed 4 bases and J 8 bases; nucleotides not matched to a gene: 4. CDR1 and CDR2 (germline): SGHDN, FVKESK. The CDR3 covers 14 residues. The CDR3 loop is CASSLAGGLDEQFF. DNA for the CDR3: TGTGCCAGCAGCCTAGCGGGAGGGTTAGATGAGCAGTTCTTC.

V gene TRBV4-1 combines with J gene TRBJ1-1, with D maybe TRBD1 (5 bases). CDR3 length: 17 amino acids. The V end was cut by 2 bases, the J end by 5 bases, with 21 bases between. The germline gives CDR1 MGHRA, CDR2 YSYEKL. The CDR3 spells CASSQSWGGALETEAFF. The CDR3 region has the DNA TGCGCCAGCAGCCAAAGCTGGGGTGGGGCCTTGGAGACTGAAGCTTTCTTT.

The chain is built from TRBV19 and TRBJ2-1; the match to TRBD2 covers 10 bases. V lost 6 bases, J lost 0 bases, and 5 bases stayed unmatched. Germline CDR1 LNHDA, CDR2 SQIVND (reference sequence). This CDR3 has 16 amino acids. CDR3 sequence (DNA): TGTGCCAGTAGAGGACTAGCGGCTAGCTCCTACAATGAGCAGTTCTTC. Encoded protein: CASRGLAASSYNEQFF.

J is TRBJ1-2 and V is TRBV19; the match to TRBD1 covers 7 bases. V lost 3 bases to trimming and J lost 7 bases; unmatched junction nucleotides: 8. CDR3 length: 14 amino acids. Germline CDR1 is LNHDA and CDR2 is SQIVND (reference sequence). The CDR3 DNA sequence: TGTGCCAGTAGTATGAGGTCAGGGGGGGCTGGCTACACCTTC. Encoded protein: CASSMRSGGAGYTF.

This clone was found a few times. The V call is TRBV2, the J call TRBJ1-2; D uncertain. The CDR3 has 14 amino acids. Germline V CDR1 and CDR2: SNHLY, FYNNEI. V lost 4 bases and J 0 bases, leaving 9 bases between the germline ends. CDR3 sequence (DNA): TGTGCCAGCAGTGTTGGCAGCGCTAACTATGGCTACACCTTC. Translated, it gives CASSVGSANYGYTF.

This sequence joins TRBV9 and TRBJ1-1; D perhaps matches TRBD1 (6 bases). The CDR3 is 17 amino acids. V was pared by 0 bases and J by 1 base, with 16 bases between. CDR1 is SGDLS and CDR2 is YYNGEE in the germline V gene. The CDR3: CASSVGIWGQGNTEAFF. In DNA form, the CDR3 reads TGTGCCAGCAGCGTAGGGATCTGGGGACAAGGGAACACTGAAGCTTTCTTT.

V and J are TRBV7-9 and TRBJ1-2; D possibly corresponds to TRBD1 (6 bases). The CDR3 runs to 15 residues. Trimming left V 5 bases short and J 8 bases short, with 21 bases between. Germline V gives CDR1 SEHNR, CDR2 FQNEAQ (reference sequence). CDR3 bases: TGTGCCAGCAGCCCCGTCCCCCTTACGACAGGCGGCTACACCTTC. This codes for CASSPVPLTTGGYTF.

The rearrangement uses TRBV5-4 and TRBJ2-7; 7 positions match TRBD2. Germline V gene sequence: CDR1 SGHNT, CDR2 YYREEE (reference sequence). Trimming at V came to 0 bases and at J to 2 bases, leaving 8 bases not matched to a gene. This CDR3 has 16 residues. CDR3 coding DNA: TGTGCCAGCAGCTTGGTTCCGGGAGGATCCCCCTACGAGCAGTACTTC. It yields the protein CASSLVPGGSPYEQYF.

This sequence joins TRBV10-3 and TRBJ2-7; TRBD2 agrees at 7 bases. In germline, CDR1 is ENHRY, CDR2 SYGVKD. This CDR3 comprises 14 residues. V dropped 11 bases and J dropped 6; count of bases not matched to a gene: 16. CDR3: CAANFGGDGSEQYF. The CDR3 DNA reads as TGTGCCGCAAACTTTGGGGGGGACGGCTCCGAGCAGTACTTC.

The rearrangement joins TRBV10-3 to TRBJ2-7; D perhaps matches TRBD2 (6 bases). The CDR3 has 15 amino acids. The germline gives CDR1 ENHRY, CDR2 SYGVKD. The V end lost 0 bases, the J end lost 1 base, and 10 bases lay between the germline ends. As DNA, the CDR3 is TGTGCCATCAGTGAGTCGGTAGGGAGGTCCTACGAGCAGTACTTC. Translated: CAISESVGRSYEQYF.

V and J are TRBV27 and TRBJ1-1, with a tentative D call TRBD1 (5 bases). CDR3 length: 16 residues. The V gene's germline CDR1 is MNHEY and CDR2 SMNVEV (reference sequence). V gave up 1 base and J gave up 1 base, with 13 bases separating them. The CDR3: CASSLYRAGPNTEAFF. The CDR3 DNA is TGTGCCAGCAGTTTATATAGGGCAGGGCCGAACACTGAAGCTTTCTTT.

The chain recombines TRBV5-1 with TRBJ2-3, with no clear D. Germline CDR1 is SGHRS and CDR2 is YFSETQ. V lost 0 bases and J 3 bases, leaving 11 bases between the germline ends. CDR3 length: 15 residues. The chain's CDR3 is CASSLGPTKTDTQYF. The CDR3 DNA follows: TGCGCCAGCAGCTTGGGACCGACGAAGACAGATACGCAGTATTTT.

The V gene is TRBV27, the J gene TRBJ1-1; 9 bases match TRBD1. V gave up 5 bases and J gave up 1 base; unmatched junction bases: 5. The CDR3 totals 15 residues. Germline V CDR1 and CDR2: MNHEY, SMNVEV (reference sequence). The chain's CDR3 is CASSRRDRANTEAFF. The CDR3, as DNA: TGTGCCAGCAGTAGAAGGGACAGGGCGAACACTGAAGCTTTCTTT.

The chain's CDR3 is CASILGTSGYNEQFF. The DNA for the CDR3 is TGTGCCAGCATCCTCGGGACTAGCGGCTACAATGAGCAGTTCTTC. V is TRBV6-1 and J is TRBJ2-1; 11 bases map to TRBD2. V shed 7 bases and J 3 bases; nucleotides not matched to a gene: 5. Germline CDR1 is MNHNS and CDR2 is SASEGT. The CDR3 sequence is 15 residues long.

This sequence joins TRBV18 and TRBJ1-1; perhaps TRBD1 as D (5 bases). The V end lost 4 bases, the J end lost 6 bases, and 15 bases lay between the germline ends. Germline CDR1 reads KGHSH; CDR2 reads LQKENI. The CDR3 loop spans 14 amino acids. The CDR3 DNA reads as TGTGCCAGCTCACTGCAGATCGGGGCAGCTGAAGCTTTCTTT. This translates into CASSLQIGAAEAFF.

This rearrangement joins TRBV6-1 to TRBJ2-6; D could derive from TRBD1 or TRBD2 (5 bases each). The CDR3 extends over 16 amino acids. In germline, CDR1 is MNHNS, CDR2 SASEGT. Trimming pared 4 bases from V and 5 bases from J, leaving 15 bases between. The DNA for the CDR3 is TGTGCCAGCAGTGGAGGGGCCCCAAGGCGGGCCAACGTCCTGACTTTC. Protein: CASSGGAPRRANVLTF.

In its sample, this clone was seen a few times. This chain uses TRBV6-1 with TRBJ1-1; the D gene is possibly TRBD1 (5 bases). The CDR3 sequence is 13 residues long. V was shortened by 4 bases and J by 2 bases, with 8 bases between the two germline ends. Germline values: CDR1 MNHNS, CDR2 SASEGT. The CDR3 nucleotides are TGTGCCAGCAGTGGCCAGGGTAACACTGAAGCTTTCTTT. Protein sequence: CASSGQGNTEAFF.

The gene calls are TRBV7-9 and TRBJ1-1; 10 bases map to TRBD1. The V segment lost 5 bases and the J segment 0 bases; nucleotides outside the gene matches: 6. The CDR3 loop spans 16 amino acids. The germline CDR1 and CDR2 sequences are SEHNR and FQNEAQ (reference sequence). DNA for the CDR3: TGTGCCAGCAGCACGGGACAGGGGCCTCTGAACACTGAAGCTTTCTTT. Protein product: CASSTGQGPLNTEAFF.

The chain uses TRBV7-8 and TRBJ1-2; D is unresolved. The CDR3 totals 12 residues. Germline-derived CDR1 and CDR2 are SGHVS and FQNEAQ. With 5 bases removed from V and 0 bases from J, the gap between germline ends came to 4 bases. The CDR3 DNA is TGTGCCAGCAGCCAAGCTAACTATGGCTACACCTTC. This gives the protein CASSQANYGYTF. Using reference TRBV7-8 and TRBJ1-2 for the parts outside the CDR3, the full variable domain is GAGVSQSPRYKVAKRGQDVALRCDPISGHVSLFWYQQALGQGPEFLTYFQNEAQLDKSGLPSDRFFAERPEGSVSTLKIQRTQQEDSAVYLCASSQANYGYTFGSGTRLTVV.

The chain recombines TRBV18 with TRBJ1-2; weak D call: TRBD1 (5 bases). This CDR3 has 15 amino acids. V lost 8 bases to trimming and J lost 3 bases, with 19 bases between them. Germline lookup yields CDR1 KGHSH and CDR2 LQKENI. CDR3 residues: CASLRQGEKDYGYTF. CDR3 DNA: TGTGCCAGCCTTAGGCAGGGCGAAAAGGACTATGGCTACACCTTC.